This T cell receptor beta chain was sequenced during a study of response to subunit inactivated influenza vaccine. In regard to this clonotype: Its specificity is not known.

Whole-study findings and limits: Authors suggested few new T cells are recruited by each seasonal influenza vaccination.

The germline V gene has CDR1 DFQATT and CDR2 SNEGSKA (reference sequence). This CDR3 is 12 amino acids long. The V and J ends lost 3 bases and 0 bases respectively, with 5 bases between them. MiXCR, applied by TCRdb to the RT-PCR reads, yields one record per CDR3 protein. Of about 500,000 distinct CDR3 sequences listed, 15% to 20% are singletons. The rearrangement uses TRBV20-1 and TRBJ2-5; no firm D call. The receptor was isolated from a man between 50 and 75 years old who received an inactivated influenza vaccine. This sample comprised CD4+ T cells sorted from PBMCs, obtained about 24 months after vaccination. The CDR3 DNA reads TGCAGTGCTAGTATTAACCAAGAGACCCAGTACTTC. Its protein product is CSASINQETQYF.